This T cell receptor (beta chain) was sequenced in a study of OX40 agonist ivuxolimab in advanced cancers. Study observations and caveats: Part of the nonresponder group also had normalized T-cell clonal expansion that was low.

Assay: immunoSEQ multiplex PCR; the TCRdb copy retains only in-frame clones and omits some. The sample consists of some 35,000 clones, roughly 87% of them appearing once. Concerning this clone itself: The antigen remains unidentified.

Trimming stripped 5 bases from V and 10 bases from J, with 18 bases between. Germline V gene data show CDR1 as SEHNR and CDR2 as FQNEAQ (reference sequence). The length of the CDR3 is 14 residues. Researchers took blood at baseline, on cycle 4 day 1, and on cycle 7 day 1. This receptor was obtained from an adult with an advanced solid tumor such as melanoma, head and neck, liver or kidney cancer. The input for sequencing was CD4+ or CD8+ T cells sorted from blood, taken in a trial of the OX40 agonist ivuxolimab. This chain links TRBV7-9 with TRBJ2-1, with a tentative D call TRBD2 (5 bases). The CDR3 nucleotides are TGTGCCAGCAGCCCCTCCTCACTAGTGGACGAGCAGTTCTTC. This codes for CASSPSSLVDEQFF.